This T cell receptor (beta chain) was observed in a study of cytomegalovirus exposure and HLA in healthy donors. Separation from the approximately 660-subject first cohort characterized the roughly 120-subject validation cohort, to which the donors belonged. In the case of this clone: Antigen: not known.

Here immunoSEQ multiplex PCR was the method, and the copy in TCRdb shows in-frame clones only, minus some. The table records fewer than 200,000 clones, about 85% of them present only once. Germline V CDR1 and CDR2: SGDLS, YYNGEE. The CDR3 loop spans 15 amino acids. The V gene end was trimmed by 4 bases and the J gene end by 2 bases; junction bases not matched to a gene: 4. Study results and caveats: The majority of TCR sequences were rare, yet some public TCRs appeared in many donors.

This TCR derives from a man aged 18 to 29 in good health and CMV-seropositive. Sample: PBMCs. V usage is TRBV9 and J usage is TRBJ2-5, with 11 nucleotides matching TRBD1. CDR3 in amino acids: CASSPGTGGQETQYF. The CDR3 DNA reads TGTGCCAGCAGCCCGGGGACAGGGGGGCAAGAGACCCAGTACTTC. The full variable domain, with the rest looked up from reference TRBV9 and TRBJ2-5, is DSGVTQTPKHLITATGQRVTLRCSPRSGDLSVYWYQQSLDQGLQFLIQYYNGEERAKGNILERFSAQQFPDLHSELNLSSLELGDSALYFCASSPGTGGQETQYFGPGTRLLVL.